This T cell receptor beta chain appears in the sequencing data of a study of technical replicates of blood from a few donors. The table came from immunoSEQ multiplex PCR; TCRdb's copy has only in-frame clones and leaves some out. The sample lists just under 85,000 clones; roughly nine tenths were seen once. Germline lookup yields CDR1 LNHDA and CDR2 SQIVND (reference sequence). V lost 5 bases to trimming and J lost 6 bases; unmatched junction nucleotides: 9. The CDR3 sequence is 14 residues long. The sequence came from a human donor in good health. The material sequenced was T cells isolated from PBMCs. V and J are TRBV19 and TRBJ2-7; TRBD1 agrees at 8 bases. CDR3 region: CASSFGQGMGEQYF. In DNA, the CDR3 is TGTGCCAGTAGTTTCGGACAGGGAATGGGCGAGCAGTACTTC.